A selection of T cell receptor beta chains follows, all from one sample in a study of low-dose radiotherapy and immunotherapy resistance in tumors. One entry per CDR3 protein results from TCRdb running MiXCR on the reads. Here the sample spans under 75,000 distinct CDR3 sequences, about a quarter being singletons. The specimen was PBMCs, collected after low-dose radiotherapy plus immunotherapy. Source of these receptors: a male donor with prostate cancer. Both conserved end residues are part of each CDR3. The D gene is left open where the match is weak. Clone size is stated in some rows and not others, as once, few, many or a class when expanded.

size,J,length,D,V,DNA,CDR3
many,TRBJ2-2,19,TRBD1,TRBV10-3,TGTGCCACCGGAGGAACAACCGGAGGGGCAGGGGGCGCCGCCGGGGAGCTGTTTTTT,CATGGTTGGAGGAAGELFF
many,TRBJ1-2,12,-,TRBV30,TGTGCCTGGAATAGGAGTTACTATGGCTACACCTTC,CAWNRSYYGYTF
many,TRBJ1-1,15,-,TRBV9,TGTGCCAGCAGCGGTGGTTCTAATCAGAACACTGAAGCTTTCTTT,CASSGGSNQNTEAFF
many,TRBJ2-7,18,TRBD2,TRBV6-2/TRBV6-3,TGTGCCAGCAGTGAAAATTGGCTAGCGGGAGGAAAACTTTACGAGCAGTACTTC,CASSENWLAGGKLYEQYF
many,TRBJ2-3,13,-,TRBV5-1,TGCGCCAGCAGCTTGGCCTGGCTAGATACGCAGTATTTT,CASSLAWLDTQYF
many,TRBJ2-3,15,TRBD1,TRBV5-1,TGCGCCAGCAGTCTCCAGGACAGGGGCACAGATACGCAGTATTTT,CASSLQDRGTDTQYF
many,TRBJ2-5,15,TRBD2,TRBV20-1,TGCAGTGCTAGGTTAACTAGCGCGAGCCAAGAGACCCAGTACTTC,CSARLTSASQETQYF
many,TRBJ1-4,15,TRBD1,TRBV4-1,TGCGCCAGCAGCCCTAGACAGGGGGCTAATGAAAAACTGTTTTTT,CASSPRQGANEKLFF
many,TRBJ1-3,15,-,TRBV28,TGTGCCAGCACCTTATGGGACGGATCTGGAAACACCATATATTTT,CASTLWDGSGNTIYF
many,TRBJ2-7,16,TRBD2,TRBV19,TGTGCCAGTAGTCCGGGACTAGCGGGGGGGGACCACGAGCAGTACTTC,CASSPGLAGGDHEQYF
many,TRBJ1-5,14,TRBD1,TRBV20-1,TGCAGTGCTAGAGACGGACAGGGCTATCAGCCCCAGCATTTT,CSARDGQGYQPQHF
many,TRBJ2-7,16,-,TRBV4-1,TGCGCCAGCAGCCAAGATTTGGCAGGGTTTAGGTACGAGCAGTACTTC,CASSQDLAGFRYEQYF
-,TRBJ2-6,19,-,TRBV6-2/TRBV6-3,TGTGCCAGTAGTAAAGGACCGACAGGGGACTACTCTGGGGCCAACGTCCTGACTTTC,CASSKGPTGDYSGANVLTF
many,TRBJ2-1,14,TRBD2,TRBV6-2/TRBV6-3,TGTGCCAGCACCCTCTGGGAGGGCGCGAATGAGCAGTTCTTC,CASTLWEGANEQFF
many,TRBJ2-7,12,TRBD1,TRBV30,TGTGCCTGGGACTCAGGGGGCAACGAGCAGTACTTC,CAWDSGGNEQYF
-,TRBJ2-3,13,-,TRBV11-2,TGTGCCAGCAACAGGGCCGCCACAGATACGCAGTATTTT,CASNRAATDTQYF